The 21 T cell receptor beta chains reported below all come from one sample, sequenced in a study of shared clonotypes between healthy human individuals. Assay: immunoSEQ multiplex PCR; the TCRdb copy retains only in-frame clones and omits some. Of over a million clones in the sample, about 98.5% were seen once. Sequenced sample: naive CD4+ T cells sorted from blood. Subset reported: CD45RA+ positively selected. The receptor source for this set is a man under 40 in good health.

The CDR3 nucleotides are TGTGCCAGCAGTTTATCAGCCAGGCATCAGCCCCAGCATTTT. Amino acids: CASSLSARHQPQHF. The J gene is TRBJ1-5, the V gene TRBV28; no reliable D call. Trimming removed 1 base from V and 5 bases from J, with 9 bases in between. Looked up from germline, CDR1 is MDHEN and CDR2 is SYDVKM. The CDR3 is 14 amino acids.

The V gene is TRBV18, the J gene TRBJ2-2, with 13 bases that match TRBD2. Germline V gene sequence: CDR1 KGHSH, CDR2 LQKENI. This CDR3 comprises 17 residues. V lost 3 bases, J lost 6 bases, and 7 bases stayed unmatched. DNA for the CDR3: TGTGCCAGCTCACCGCCGGGACTAGCGGGGTCCGCCGGGGAGCTGTTTTTT. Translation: CASSPPGLAGSAGELFF. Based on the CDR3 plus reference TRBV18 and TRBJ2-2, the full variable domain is NAGVMQNPRHLVRRRGQEARLRCSPMKGHSHVYWYRQLPEEGLKFMVYLQKENIIDESGMPKERFSAEFPKEGPSILRIQQVVRGDSAAYFCASSPPGLAGSAGELFFGEGSRLTVL.

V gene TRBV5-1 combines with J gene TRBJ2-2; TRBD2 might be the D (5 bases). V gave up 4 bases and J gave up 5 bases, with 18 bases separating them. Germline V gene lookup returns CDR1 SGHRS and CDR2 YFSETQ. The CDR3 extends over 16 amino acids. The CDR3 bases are TGCGCCAGCAGCCCCTCGGCACTGCGGGTGACCGGGGAGCTGTTTTTT. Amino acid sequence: CASSPSALRVTGELFF.

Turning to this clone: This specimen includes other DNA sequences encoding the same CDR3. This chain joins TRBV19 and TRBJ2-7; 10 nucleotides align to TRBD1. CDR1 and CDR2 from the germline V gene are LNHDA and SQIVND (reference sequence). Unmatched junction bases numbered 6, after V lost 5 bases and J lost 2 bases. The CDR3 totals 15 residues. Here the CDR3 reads CASSLPGQGPYEQYF. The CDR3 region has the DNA TGTGCCAGTAGTCTGCCGGGACAGGGGCCCTACGAGCAGTACTTC.

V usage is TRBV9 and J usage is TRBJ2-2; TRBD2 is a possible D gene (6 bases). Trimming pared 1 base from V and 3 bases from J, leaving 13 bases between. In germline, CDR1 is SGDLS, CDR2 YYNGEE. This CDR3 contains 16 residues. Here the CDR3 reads CASSVSGLPYTGELFF. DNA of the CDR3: TGTGCCAGCAGCGTAAGTGGACTACCTTACACCGGGGAGCTGTTTTTT.

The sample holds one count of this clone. The CDR3 bases are TGCGCCAGCAGCCAAGGAATAACCGCCACTGGGACTTTTACAGATACGCAGTATTTT. This sequence encodes CASSQGITATGTFTDTQYF. J is TRBJ2-3 and V is TRBV4-3, with a tentative D call TRBD2 (6 bases). The CDR3 runs 19 residues. Trimming cost V 1 base and J 3 bases, with 23 bases left between them. Germline V CDR1 and CDR2: LGHNA, YSLEER.

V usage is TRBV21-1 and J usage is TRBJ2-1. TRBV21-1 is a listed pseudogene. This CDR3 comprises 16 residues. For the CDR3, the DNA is TGTGCCAGCAGCAATCTGCACCCTTATTGTTACAATGAGCAGTTCTTC. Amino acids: CASSNLHPYCYNEQFF.

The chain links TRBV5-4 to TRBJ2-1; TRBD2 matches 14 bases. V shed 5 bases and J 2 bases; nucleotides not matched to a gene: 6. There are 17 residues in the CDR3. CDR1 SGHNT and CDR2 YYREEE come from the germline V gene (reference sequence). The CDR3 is CASRSTSGRGPYNEQFF. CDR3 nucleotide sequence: TGTGCCAGCAGGTCGACTAGCGGGAGGGGGCCCTACAATGAGCAGTTCTTC.

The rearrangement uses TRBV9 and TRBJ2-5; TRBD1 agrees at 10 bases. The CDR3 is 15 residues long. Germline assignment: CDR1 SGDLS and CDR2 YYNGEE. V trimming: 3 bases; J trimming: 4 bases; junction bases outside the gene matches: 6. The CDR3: CASSAAGTGAETQYF. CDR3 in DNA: TGTGCCAGCAGCGCCGCCGGGACAGGGGCAGAGACCCAGTACTTC.

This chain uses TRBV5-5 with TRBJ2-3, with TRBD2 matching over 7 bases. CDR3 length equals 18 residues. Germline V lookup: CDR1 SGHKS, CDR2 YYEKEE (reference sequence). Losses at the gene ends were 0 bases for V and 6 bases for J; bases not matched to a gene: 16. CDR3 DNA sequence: TGTGCCAGCAGCTTGGAAGTTGGGGGAGGGGCCAGGGCGGATACGCAGTATTTT. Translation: CASSLEVGGGARADTQYF.

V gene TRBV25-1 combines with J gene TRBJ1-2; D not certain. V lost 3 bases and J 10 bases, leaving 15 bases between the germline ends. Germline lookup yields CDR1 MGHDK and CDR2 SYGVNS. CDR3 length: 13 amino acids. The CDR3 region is CASSDSPTSFYTF. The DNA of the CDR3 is TGTGCCAGCAGTGACTCCCCGACAAGCTTCTACACCTTC.

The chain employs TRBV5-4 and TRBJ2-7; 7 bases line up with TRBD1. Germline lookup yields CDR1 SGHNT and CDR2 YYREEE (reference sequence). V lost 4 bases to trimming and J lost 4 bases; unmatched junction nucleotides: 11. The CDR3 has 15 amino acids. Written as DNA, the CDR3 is TGTGCCAGCAGCCTCGGGGCAGGGGGTTGGTACGAGCAGTACTTC. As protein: CASSLGAGGWYEQYF.

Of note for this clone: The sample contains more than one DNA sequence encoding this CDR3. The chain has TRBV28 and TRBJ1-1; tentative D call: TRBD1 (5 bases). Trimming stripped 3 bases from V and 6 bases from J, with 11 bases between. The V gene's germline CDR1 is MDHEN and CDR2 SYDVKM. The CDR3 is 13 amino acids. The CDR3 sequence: CASSLLGGSEAFF. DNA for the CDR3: TGTGCCAGCAGTTTGTTGGGGGGTTCTGAAGCTTTCTTT.

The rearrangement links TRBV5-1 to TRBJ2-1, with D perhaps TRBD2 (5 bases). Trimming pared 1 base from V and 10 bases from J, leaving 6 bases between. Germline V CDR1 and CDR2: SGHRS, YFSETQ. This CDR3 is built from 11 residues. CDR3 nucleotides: TGCGCCAGCAGCTTGTCGGGAGAGCAGTTCTTC. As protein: CASSLSGEQFF.

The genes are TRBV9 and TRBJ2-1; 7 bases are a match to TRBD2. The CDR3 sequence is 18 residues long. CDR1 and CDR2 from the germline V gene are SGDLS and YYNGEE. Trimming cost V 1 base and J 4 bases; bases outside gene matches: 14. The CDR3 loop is CASSVLPPPSGLYNEQFF. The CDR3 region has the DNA TGTGCCAGCAGCGTACTCCCCCCACCTAGCGGCCTATACAATGAGCAGTTCTTC.

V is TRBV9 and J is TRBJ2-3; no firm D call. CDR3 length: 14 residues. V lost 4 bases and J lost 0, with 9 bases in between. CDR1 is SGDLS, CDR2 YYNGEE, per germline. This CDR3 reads CASSSRLSTDTQYF. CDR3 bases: TGTGCCAGCAGCTCCAGACTGAGCACAGATACGCAGTATTTT.

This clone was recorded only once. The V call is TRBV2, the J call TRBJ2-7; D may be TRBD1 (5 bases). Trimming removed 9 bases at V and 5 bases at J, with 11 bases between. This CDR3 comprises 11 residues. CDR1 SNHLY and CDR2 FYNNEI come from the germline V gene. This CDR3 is CARTKGDEQYF. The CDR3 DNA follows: TGTGCCAGAACTAAAGGGGACGAGCAGTACTTC.

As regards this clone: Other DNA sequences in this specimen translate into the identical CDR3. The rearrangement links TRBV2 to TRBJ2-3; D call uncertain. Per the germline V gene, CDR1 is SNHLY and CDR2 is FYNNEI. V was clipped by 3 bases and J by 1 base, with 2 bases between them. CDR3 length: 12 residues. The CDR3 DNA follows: TGTGCCAGCAGTGAGCGCACAGATACGCAGTATTTT. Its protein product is CASSERTDTQYF.

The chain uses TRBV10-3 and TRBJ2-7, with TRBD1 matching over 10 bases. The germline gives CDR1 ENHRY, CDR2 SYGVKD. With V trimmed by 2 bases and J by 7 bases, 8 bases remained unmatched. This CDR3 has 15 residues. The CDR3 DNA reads TGTGCCATCAGTGAGCCGGGACAGGGGTTGGGAGAGCAGTACTTC. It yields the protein CAISEPGQGLGEQYF.

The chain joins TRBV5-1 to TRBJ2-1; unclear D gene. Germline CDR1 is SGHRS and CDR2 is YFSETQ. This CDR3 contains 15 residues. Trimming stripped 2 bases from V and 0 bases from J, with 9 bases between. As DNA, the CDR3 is TGCGCCAGCAGCTTCGGACCGAACTCCTACAATGAGCAGTTCTTC. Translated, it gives CASSFGPNSYNEQFF. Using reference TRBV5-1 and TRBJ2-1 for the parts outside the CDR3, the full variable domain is KAGVTQTPRYLIKTRGQQVTLSCSPISGHRSVSWYQQTPGQGLQFLFEYFSETQRNKGNFPGRFSGRQFSNSRSEMNVSTLELGDSALYLCASSFGPNSYNEQFFGPGTRLTVL.

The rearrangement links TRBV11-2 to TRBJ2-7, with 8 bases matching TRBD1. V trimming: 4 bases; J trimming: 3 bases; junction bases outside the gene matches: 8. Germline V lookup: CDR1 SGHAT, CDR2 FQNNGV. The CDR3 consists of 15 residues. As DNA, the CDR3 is TGTGCCAGCAGCTCGCGGGACAGGTCGAGCTACGAGCAGTACTTC. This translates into CASSSRDRSSYEQYF.